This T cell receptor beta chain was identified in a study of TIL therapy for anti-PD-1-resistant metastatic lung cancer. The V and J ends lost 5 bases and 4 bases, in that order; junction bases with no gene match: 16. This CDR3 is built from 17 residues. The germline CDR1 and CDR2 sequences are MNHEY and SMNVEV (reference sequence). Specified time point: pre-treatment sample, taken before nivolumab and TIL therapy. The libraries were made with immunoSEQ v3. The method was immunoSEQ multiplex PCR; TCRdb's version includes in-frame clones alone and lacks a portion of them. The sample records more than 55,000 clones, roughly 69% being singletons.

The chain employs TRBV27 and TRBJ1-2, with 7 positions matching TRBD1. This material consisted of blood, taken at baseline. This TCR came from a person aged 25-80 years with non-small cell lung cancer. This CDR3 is CASSPYATGYSGYGYTF. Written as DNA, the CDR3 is TGTGCCAGCAGTCCTTATGCGACAGGGTATTCAGGCTATGGCTACACCTTC.